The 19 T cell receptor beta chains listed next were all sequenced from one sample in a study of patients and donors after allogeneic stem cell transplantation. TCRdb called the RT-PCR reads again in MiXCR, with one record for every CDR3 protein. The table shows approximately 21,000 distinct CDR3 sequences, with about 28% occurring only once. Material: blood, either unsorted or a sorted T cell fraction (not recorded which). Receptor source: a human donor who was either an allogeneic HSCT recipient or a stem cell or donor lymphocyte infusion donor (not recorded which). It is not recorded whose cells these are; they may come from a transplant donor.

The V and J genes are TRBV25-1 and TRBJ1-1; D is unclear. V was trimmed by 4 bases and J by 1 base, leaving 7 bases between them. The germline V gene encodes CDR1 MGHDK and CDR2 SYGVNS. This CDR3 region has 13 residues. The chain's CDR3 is CASSGHSNTEAFF. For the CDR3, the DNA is TGTGCCAGCAGTGGGCACTCGAACACTGAAGCTTTCTTT. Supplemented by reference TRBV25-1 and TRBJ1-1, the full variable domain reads EADIYQTPRYLVIGTGKKITLECSQTMGHDKMYWYQQDPGMELHLIHYSYGVNSTEKGDLSSESTVSRIRTEHFPLTLESARPSHTSQYLCASSGHSNTEAFFGQGTRLTVV.

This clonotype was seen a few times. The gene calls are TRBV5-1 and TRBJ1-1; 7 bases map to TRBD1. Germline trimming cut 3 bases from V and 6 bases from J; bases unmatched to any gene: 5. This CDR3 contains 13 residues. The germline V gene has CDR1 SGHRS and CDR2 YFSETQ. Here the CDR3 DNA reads TGCGCCAGCAGCTCTCAACAGGGGCCTGAAGCTTTCTTT. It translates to CASSSQQGPEAFF.

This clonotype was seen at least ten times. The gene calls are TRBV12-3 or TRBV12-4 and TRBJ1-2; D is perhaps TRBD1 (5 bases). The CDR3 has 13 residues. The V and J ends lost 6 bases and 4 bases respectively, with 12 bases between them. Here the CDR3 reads CASSLTVFYGYTF. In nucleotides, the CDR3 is TGTGCCAGCAGCCTGACAGTTTTCTATGGCTACACCTTC.

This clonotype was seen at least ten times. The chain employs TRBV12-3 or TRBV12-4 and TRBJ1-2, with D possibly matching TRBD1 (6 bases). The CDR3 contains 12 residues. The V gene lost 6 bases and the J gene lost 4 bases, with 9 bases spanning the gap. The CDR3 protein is CASRGHVYGYTF. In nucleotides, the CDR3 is TGTGCCAGCAGGGGACACGTCTATGGCTACACCTTC.

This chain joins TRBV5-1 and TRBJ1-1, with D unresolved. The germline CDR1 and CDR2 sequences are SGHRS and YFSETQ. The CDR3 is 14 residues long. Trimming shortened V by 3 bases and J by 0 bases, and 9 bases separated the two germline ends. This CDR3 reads CASSSRNMNTEAFF. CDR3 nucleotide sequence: TGCGCCAGCAGCTCCCGCAACATGAACACTGAAGCTTTCTTT.

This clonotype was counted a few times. DNA of the CDR3: TGTGCCATCAGTGATTTAGGGTACGAGCAGTACTTC. Protein: CAISDLGYEQYF. The chain combines TRBV10-3 with TRBJ2-7; D not resolved. Trimming stripped 3 bases from V and 4 bases from J, with 7 bases between. Germline CDR1 is ENHRY and CDR2 is SYGVKD. The CDR3 is 12 amino acids.

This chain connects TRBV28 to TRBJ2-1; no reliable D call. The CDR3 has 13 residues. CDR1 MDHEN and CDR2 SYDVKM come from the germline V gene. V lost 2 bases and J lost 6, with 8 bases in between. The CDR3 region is CASSLRAPNEQFF. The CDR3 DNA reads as TGTGCCAGCAGTTTACGGGCACCCAATGAGCAGTTCTTC.

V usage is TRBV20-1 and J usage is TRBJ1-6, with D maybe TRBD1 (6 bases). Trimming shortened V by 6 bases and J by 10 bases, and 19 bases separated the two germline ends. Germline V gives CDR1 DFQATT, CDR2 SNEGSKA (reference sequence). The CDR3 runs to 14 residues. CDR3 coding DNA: TGCAGTGCCCACAGGGAATGGCCCTACTCACCCCTCCACTTT. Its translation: CSAHREWPYSPLHF.

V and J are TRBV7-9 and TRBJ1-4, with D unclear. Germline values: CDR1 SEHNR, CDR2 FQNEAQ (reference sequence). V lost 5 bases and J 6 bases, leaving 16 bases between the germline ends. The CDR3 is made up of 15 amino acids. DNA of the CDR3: TGTGCCAGCAGCACCCGGACGATTGGTTATGAAAAACTGTTTTTT. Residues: CASSTRTIGYEKLFF.

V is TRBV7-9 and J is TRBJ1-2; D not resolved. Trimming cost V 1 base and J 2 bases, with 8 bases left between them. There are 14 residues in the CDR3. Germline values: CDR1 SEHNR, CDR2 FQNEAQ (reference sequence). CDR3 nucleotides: TGTGCCAGCAGCTTAGGCTTCCCGAACTATGGCTACACCTTC. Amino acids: CASSLGFPNYGYTF.

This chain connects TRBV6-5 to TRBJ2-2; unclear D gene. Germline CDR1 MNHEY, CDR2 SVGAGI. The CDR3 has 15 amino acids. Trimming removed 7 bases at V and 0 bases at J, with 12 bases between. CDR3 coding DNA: TGTGCCAGCACTACTGGCATGTCGAACACCGGGGAGCTGTTTTTT. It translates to CASTTGMSNTGELFF.

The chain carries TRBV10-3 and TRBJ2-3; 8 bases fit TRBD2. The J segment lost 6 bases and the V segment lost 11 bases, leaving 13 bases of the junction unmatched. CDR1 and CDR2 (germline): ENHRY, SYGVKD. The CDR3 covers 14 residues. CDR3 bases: TGTGCCTCCACTCATCGGGGGGGCCACGATACGCAGTATTTT. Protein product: CASTHRGGHDTQYF.

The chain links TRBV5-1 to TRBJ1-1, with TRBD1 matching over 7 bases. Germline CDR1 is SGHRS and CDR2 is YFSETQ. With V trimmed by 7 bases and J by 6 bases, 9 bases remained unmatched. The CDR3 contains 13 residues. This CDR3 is CASRDSRTAEAFF. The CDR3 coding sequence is TGCGCCAGCCGGGACAGCAGAACCGCTGAAGCTTTCTTT.

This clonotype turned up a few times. CDR3 in DNA: TGCAGCGTCCAGAACACTGAAGCTTTCTTT. This sequence encodes CSVQNTEAFF. This chain uses TRBV29-1 with TRBJ1-1; D call uncertain. The V gene lost 6 bases and the J gene lost 1 base, with 3 bases spanning the gap. The germline CDR1 and CDR2 sequences are SQVTM and ANQGSEA. This CDR3 has 10 residues.

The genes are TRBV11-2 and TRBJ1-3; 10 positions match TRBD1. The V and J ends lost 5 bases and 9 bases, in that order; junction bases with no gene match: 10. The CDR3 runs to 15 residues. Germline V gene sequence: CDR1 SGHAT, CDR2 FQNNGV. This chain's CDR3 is CASSAIPGQGITIYF. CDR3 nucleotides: TGTGCCAGCAGCGCAATTCCGGGACAGGGGATCACCATATATTTT. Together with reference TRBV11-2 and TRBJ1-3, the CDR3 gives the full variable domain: EAGVAQSPRYKIIEKRQSVAFWCNPISGHATLYWYQQILGQGPKLLIQFQNNGVVDDSQLPKDRFSAERLKGVDSTLKIQPAKLEDSAVYLCASSAIPGQGITIYFGEGSWLTVV.

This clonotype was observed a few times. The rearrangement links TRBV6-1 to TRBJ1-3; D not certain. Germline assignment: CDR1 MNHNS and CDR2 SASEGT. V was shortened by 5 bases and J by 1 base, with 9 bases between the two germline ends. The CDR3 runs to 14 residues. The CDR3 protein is CASSFGRSGNTIYF. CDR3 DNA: TGTGCCAGCAGTTTCGGACGGTCTGGAAACACCATATATTTT.

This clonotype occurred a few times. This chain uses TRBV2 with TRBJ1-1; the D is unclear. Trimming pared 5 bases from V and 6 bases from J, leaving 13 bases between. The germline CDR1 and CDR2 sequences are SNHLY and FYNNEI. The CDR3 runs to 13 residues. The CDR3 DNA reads TGTGCCAGCAGTCTAGTCCCTAGGGCTGAAGCTTTCTTT. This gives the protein CASSLVPRAEAFF.

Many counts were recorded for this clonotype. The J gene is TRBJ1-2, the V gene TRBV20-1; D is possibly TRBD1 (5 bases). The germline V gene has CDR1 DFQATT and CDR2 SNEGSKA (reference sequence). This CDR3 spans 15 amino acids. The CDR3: CRGGAGNTEKDGYTF. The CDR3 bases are TGCAGGGGCGGGGCAGGGAATACGGAGAAGGATGGCTACACCTTC.

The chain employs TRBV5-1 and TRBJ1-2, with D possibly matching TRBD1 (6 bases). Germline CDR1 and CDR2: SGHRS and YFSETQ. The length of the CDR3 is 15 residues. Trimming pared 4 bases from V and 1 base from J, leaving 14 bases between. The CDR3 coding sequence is TGCGCCAGCAGCCGCGGACAGTCGAGTAACTATGGCTACACCTTC. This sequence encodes CASSRGQSSNYGYTF.